This T cell receptor (beta chain) was observed in a study of T cells in Graves' hyperthyroidism and ophthalmopathy. RNA transcripts yielded amplified TCR beta CDR3 regions. HTBI primers were used for first-round RT-PCR of the TCR CDR3. TCRdb itself ran the multiplex PCR reads through MiXCR, one entry per CDR3 protein. This sample has under 700,000 distinct CDR3 sequences, with around 15% found just once. Germline lookup yields CDR1 MDHEN and CDR2 SYDVKM. The CDR3 totals 15 residues. Trimming took off 6 bases at V and 8 bases at J, with 20 bases between the two ends. Study findings and constraints: In simple terms, a model built on 13 V-J features told ophthalmopathy apart from stable hyperthyroidism. Most thyroid clonotypes with frequency above 0.001 were detected in blood.

Patients counted as stable if ophthalmopathy did not develop within 18 months. The table lists this clonotype with a few counts. Its antigen is not known. Input material: blood. The TCR sequence derives from a woman between 18 and 29 years old with Graves' hyperthyroidism. The rearrangement links TRBV28 to TRBJ1-5, with unresolved D. The CDR3 here is CASRLGFEEMEPQHF. CDR3 nucleotide sequence: TGTGCCAGCAGATTAGGGTTCGAGGAAATGGAGCCCCAGCATTTT.